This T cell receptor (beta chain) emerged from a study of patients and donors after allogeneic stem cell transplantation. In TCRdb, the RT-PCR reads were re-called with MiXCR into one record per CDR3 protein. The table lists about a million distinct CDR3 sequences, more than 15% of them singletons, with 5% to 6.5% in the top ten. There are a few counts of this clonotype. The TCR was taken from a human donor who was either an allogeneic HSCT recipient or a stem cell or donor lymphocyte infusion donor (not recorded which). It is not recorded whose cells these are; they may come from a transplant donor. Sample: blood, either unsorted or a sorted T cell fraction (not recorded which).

CDR3 region: CASSKGQGVGSTDTQYF. The CDR3 DNA reads TGCGCCAGCAGCAAGGGACAGGGTGTCGGAAGCACAGATACGCAGTATTTT. The gene calls are TRBV5-1 and TRBJ2-3; 9 bases fit TRBD1. V was clipped by 4 bases and J by 0 bases; unmatched bases: 9. The CDR3 sequence is 17 residues long. Germline CDR1 reads SGHRS; CDR2 reads YFSETQ.